These T cell receptor beta chains were read from a single sample in a study of chemoradiotherapy in HPV16-positive cancers. Assay used: immunoSEQ multiplex PCR; TCRdb lists only in-frame clones, some missing. The repertoire holds about 5,800 clones, roughly 88% seen once, with 27% in the top ten. The material was blood, obtained from a patient who underwent chemoradiotherapy. The receptors derive from a human donor with HPV-associated anogenital cancer. The CDR3 runs from the conserved cysteine through the conserved F or W. D genes are given only for firm matches. A row's size may be missing; if present it is once, few, many or a size class.

size,V,D,J,DNA,CDR3
.,TRBV7-6,.,TRBJ2-3,TGTGCCAGCAGCACCCTTGGGGCTGATACGCAGTATTTT,CASSTLGADTQYF
.,TRBV2,.,TRBJ1-4,TGTGCCAGCAGTGACGGGGCCGGGGTTAGGGAAAAACTGTTTTTT,CASSDGAGVREKLFF
.,TRBV19,.,TRBJ2-5,TGTGCCAGTAGTATAGGGCGGGGTGGTCCTGGAGAGACCCAGTACTTC,CASSIGRGGPGETQYF
.,TRBV4-1,TRBD2,TRBJ2-7,TGCGCCAGCAGCCAAGGAGCGGGAGTCGTCTACGAGCAGTACTTC,CASSQGAGVVYEQYF
.,TRBV7-9,.,TRBJ1-2,TGTGCCAGCAGCGAACCCTGGGAGGGGAATGGCTACACCTTC,CASSEPWEGNGYTF
once,TRBV19,.,TRBJ2-1,TGTGCCAGTAGTATAGTCGACAATGAGCAGTTCTTC,CASSIVDNEQFF
.,TRBV19,TRBD1,TRBJ1-5,TGTGCCAGTAGCGTACCAGGGACAGCCGATCAGCCCCAGCATTTT,CASSVPGTADQPQHF
.,TRBV28,TRBD1,TRBJ1-1,TGTGCCAGCAGTCCGTCGGACAGGGAAAAAGCTTTCTTT,CASSPSDREKAFF
once,TRBV10-3,TRBD2,TRBJ2-3,TGTGCCACCCGACTAGCCCCGCCAGATACGCAGTATTTT,CATRLAPPDTQYF
.,TRBV11-2,.,TRBJ2-1,TGTGCCAGCAGCTTAGAGATCACAGGGTTTGACAATGAGCAGTTCTTC,CASSLEITGFDNEQFF
.,TRBV4-3,TRBD1,TRBJ1-2,TGCGCCAGCAGCCAGGCCAGGGGGGACTATGGCTACACCTTC,CASSQARGDYGYTF
.,TRBV6-6,TRBD1,TRBJ1-2,TGTGCCAGCAGTCACACAGGGGCGCTGAACTATGGCTACACCTTC,CASSHTGALNYGYTF
.,TRBV4-1,TRBD2,TRBJ2-7,TGCGCCAGCAGCCCCGCGGGAGGTTACTCCTACGAGCAGTACTTC,CASSPAGGYSYEQYF
.,TRBV27,TRBD2,TRBJ2-1,TGTGCCAGCAGTTGGGAAATAGCGGGAGTAAATGAGCAGTTCTTC,CASSWEIAGVNEQFF
.,TRBV18,TRBD1,TRBJ1-1,TGTGCCAGCTCACTATCCACAGGGGGCAACACTGAAGCTTTCTTT,CASSLSTGGNTEAFF
.,TRBV6-1,TRBD2,TRBJ2-7,TGTGCCAGCAGTGAGGGGGGGGGAGGAGCCTACGAGCAGTACTTC,CASSEGGGGAYEQYF
few,TRBV5-1,.,TRBJ2-5,TGCGCCAGCAGCCAGGGACTCGAAGAGACCCAGTACTTC,CASSQGLEETQYF
.,TRBV2,TRBD1,TRBJ1-4,TGTGCCAGCAGTGTCTTCCAGGGGGCTTATGAAAAACTGTTTTTT,CASSVFQGAYEKLFF
.,TRBV7-9,.,TRBJ2-6,TGTGCCAGCAGCTTAAACCGGGATTCTGGGGCCAACGTCCTGACTTTC,CASSLNRDSGANVLTF
.,TRBV6-5,.,TRBJ2-2,TGTGCCAGCAGTCCTCTAGTGGGCACCGGGGAGCTGTTTTTT,CASSPLVGTGELFF
.,TRBV2,.,TRBJ2-3,TGTGCCAGCAACGATGTGGGAACAGATACGCAGTATTTT,CASNDVGTDTQYF
.,TRBV28,.,TRBJ1-1,TGTGCCAGCAGGTCTACAGCAAACACTGAAGCTTTCTTT,CASRSTANTEAFF
.,TRBV6-4,.,TRBJ2-2,TGTGCCAGCAGAACGAACACCGGGGAGCTGTTTTTT,CASRTNTGELFF
.,TRBV7-9,TRBD1,TRBJ1-1,TGTGCCAGCAGCTTACAGGACAGGGGCCAAGCTTTCTTT,CASSLQDRGQAFF
.,TRBV6-1,.,TRBJ2-5,TGTGCCAGCAGCAGGGTTATGGAGACCCAGTACTTC,CASSRVMETQYF
.,TRBV30,.,TRBJ1-4,TGTGCCTGGAGTGTACAGGGAACTGAAAAACTGTTTTTT,CAWSVQGTEKLFF
.,TRBV28,TRBD1,TRBJ2-1,TGTGCCAGCAGTTCGGACAGGCAGTACAATGAGCAGTTCTTC,CASSSDRQYNEQFF
.,TRBV7-2,.,TRBJ2-7,TGTGCCAGCAGCCGGGACCCAAGCTCCTACGAGCAGTACTTC,CASSRDPSSYEQYF
.,TRBV11-2,.,TRBJ2-5,TGTGCCAGCAGCTACGAAGAGACCCAGTACTTC,CASSYEETQYF
few,TRBV28,.,TRBJ1-5,TGTGCCAGCAGCCCCACACAGCCTCAGCCCCAGCATTTT,CASSPTQPQPQHF
.,TRBV5-5,TRBD1,TRBJ1-2,TGTGCCAGCAGCTTGAGCCAGGGGGGTATCAGTTACACCTTC,CASSLSQGGISYTF
.,TRBV7-8,.,TRBJ2-7,TGTGCCAGCAGCGCCGGAAGGGGTCTTCCCTACGAGCAGTACTTC,CASSAGRGLPYEQYF
.,TRBV5-6,.,TRBJ2-1,TGTGCCAGCAGCGGAGGGGGGGGCAATGAGCAGTTCTTC,CASSGGGGNEQFF
.,TRBV6-5,.,TRBJ2-7,TGTGCCAGCAGTGGTACTCGGGGGACGTCGGTGGAGCAGTACTTC,CASSGTRGTSVEQYF
.,TRBV9,.,TRBJ2-5,TGTGCCAGCAGCGTAGGCGCGGGGCTAAGGGGAGAGACCCAGTACTTC,CASSVGAGLRGETQYF
.,TRBV9,TRBD2,TRBJ2-5,TGTGCCAGCAGCGTAGGTGGGACTAGCGCGCAAGAGACCCAGTACTTC,CASSVGGTSAQETQYF
.,TRBV27,.,TRBJ2-7,TGTGCCAGCAGTTTAAACAGCGTGGGTCTGGAGCAGTACTTC,CASSLNSVGLEQYF
.,TRBV7-3,TRBD1,TRBJ1-1,TGTGCCAGCAGCATCGGGACAGGGGGCACTGAAGCTTTCTTT,CASSIGTGGTEAFF
.,TRBV18,TRBD2,TRBJ2-2,TGTGCCAGCTCACCATCGGGACTAGCGGGGACCGGGGAGCTGTTTTTT,CASSPSGLAGTGELFF
.,TRBV4-1,.,TRBJ2-1,TGCGCCAGCAGCCAAGCGGCTAGCAGATCCTACAATGAGCAGTTCTTC,CASSQAASRSYNEQFF
.,TRBV19,.,TRBJ2-5,TGTGCCAGTAGTATGAGCCCTGAGACCCAGTACTTC,CASSMSPETQYF
.,TRBV18,TRBD1,TRBJ1-2,TGTGCCAGCTCACAAGATCCCGGGACAGGGCCTAACTATGGCTACACCTTC,CASSQDPGTGPNYGYTF
.,TRBV2,TRBD2,TRBJ2-1,TGTGCCAGCAGTGAACAGCGGGAGGGCTACAATGAGCAGTTCTTC,CASSEQREGYNEQFF
.,TRBV30,.,TRBJ1-1,TGTGCCCCCCTCCTCACTGAAGCTTTCTTT,CAPLLTEAFF
.,TRBV6-5,.,TRBJ1-2,TGTGCCAGCAGTTGGACAGACAGTGCCGTTTATGGCTACACCTTC,CASSWTDSAVYGYTF